The source of this TCR beta chain is a study of technical replicates of blood from a handful of donors. Germline V lookup: CDR1 SQVTM, CDR2 ANQGSEA. Trimming stripped 4 bases from V and 7 bases from J, with 23 bases between. The CDR3 consists of 15 residues. Profiling relied on immunoSEQ multiplex PCR, and the TCRdb table lists in-frame clones only, not all of them. The sample consists of roughly 85,000 clones, 94% of them appearing once. The count of this clone is one. The V gene is TRBV29-1, the J gene TRBJ2-7; weak D call: TRBD1 (6 bases). The sequenced sample was T cells isolated from PBMCs. The origin of this receptor is a human donor in good health. CDR3 sequence reads: CSVVPTYRVSEEQYF. DNA of the CDR3: TGCAGCGTTGTCCCCACTTACAGGGTCTCGGAAGAGCAGTACTTC.